Listed here is a single T cell receptor (beta chain). TCRdb's table, derived via immunoSEQ multiplex PCR, lists solely in-frame clones and lacks some. Of 190,000 or so clones in the sample, 84% were seen once. The record originates from a study of blood T cell repertoires in COVID-19. Study-level information: Some COVID-19 samples were acute and others convalescent; all came from the United States, Italy and Spain.

This CDR3 comprises 15 residues. The V and J ends lost 2 bases and 3 bases respectively, with 13 bases between them. Per the germline V gene, CDR1 is MDHEN and CDR2 is SYDVKM. Specimen: PBMCs or T cells enriched from blood (not recorded which). J is TRBJ1-1 and V is TRBV28; a possible D gene is TRBD1 (5 bases). The TCR comes from a man aged 40-50 years who had recovered from COVID-19. DNA of the CDR3: TGTGCCAGCAGTTTAGTAGGGGCAAGGGACACTGAAGCTTTCTTT. It codes for CASSLVGARDTEAFF.